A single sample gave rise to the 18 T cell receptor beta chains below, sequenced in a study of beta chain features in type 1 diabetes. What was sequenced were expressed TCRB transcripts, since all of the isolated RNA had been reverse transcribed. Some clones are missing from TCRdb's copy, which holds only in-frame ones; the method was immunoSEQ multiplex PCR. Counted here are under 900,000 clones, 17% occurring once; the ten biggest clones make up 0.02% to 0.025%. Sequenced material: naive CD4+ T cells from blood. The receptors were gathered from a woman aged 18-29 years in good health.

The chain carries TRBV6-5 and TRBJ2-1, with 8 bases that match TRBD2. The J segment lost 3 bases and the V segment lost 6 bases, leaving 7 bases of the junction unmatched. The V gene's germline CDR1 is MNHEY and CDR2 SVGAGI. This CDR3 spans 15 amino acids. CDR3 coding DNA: TGTGCCAGCAGGACCCCCGGGACTAGCTACAATGAGCAGTTCTTC. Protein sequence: CASRTPGTSYNEQFF.

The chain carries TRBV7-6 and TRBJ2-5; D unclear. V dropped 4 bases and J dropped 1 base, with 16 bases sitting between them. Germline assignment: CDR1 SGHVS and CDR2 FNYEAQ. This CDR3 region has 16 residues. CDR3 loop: CASSSYMSPGQETQYF. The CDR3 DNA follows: TGTGCCAGCAGCTCTTACATGTCCCCGGGCCAAGAGACCCAGTACTTC.

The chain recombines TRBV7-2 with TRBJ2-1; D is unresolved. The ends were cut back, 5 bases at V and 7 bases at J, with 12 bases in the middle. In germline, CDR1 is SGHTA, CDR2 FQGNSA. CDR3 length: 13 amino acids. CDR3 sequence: CASSTGPFNEQFF. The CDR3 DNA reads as TGTGCCAGCAGCACTGGACCCTTTAATGAGCAGTTCTTC. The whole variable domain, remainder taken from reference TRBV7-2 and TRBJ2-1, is GAGVSQSPSNKVTEKGKDVELRCDPISGHTALYWYRQSLGQGLEFLIYFQGNSAPDKSGLPSDRFSAERTGGSVSTLTIQRTQQEDSAVYLCASSTGPFNEQFFGPGTRLTVL.

The CDR3 sequence: CASSKKNQPQHF. CDR3 DNA sequence: TGTGCCAGCTCTAAAAAAAATCAGCCCCAGCATTTT. This sequence joins TRBV28 and TRBJ1-5; D unresolved. The germline V and J ends were trimmed by 8 bases and 4 bases, with 9 bases remaining between them. This CDR3 contains 12 residues. Germline V lookup: CDR1 MDHEN, CDR2 SYDVKM. Using reference TRBV28 and TRBJ1-5 for the parts outside the CDR3, the full variable domain is DVKVTQSSRYLVKRTGEKVFLECVQDMDHENMFWYRQDPGLGLRLIYFSYDVKMKEKGDIPEGYSVSREKKERFSLILESASTNQTSMYLCASSKKNQPQHFGDGTRLSIL.

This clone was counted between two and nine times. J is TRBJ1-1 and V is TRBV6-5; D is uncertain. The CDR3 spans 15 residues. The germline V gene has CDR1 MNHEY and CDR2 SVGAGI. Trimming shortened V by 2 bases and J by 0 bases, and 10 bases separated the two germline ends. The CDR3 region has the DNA TGTGCCAGCAGTTACAGCGACACAATGAACACTGAAGCTTTCTTT. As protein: CASSYSDTMNTEAFF.

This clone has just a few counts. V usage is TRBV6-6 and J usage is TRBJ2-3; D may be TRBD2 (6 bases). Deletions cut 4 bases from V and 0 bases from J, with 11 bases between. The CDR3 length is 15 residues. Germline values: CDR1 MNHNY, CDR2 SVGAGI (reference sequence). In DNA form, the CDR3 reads TGTGCCAGCAGTTCGTTAGCGGCTAGCACAGATACGCAGTATTTT. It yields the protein CASSSLAASTDTQYF.

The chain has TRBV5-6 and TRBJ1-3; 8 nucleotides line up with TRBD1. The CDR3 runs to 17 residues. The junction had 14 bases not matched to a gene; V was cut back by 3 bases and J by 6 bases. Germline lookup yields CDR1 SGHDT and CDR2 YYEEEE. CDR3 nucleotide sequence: TGTGCCAGCAGCTCAATCTCGGACAGGGAGGGTGAAAACACCATATATTTT. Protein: CASSSISDREGENTIYF.

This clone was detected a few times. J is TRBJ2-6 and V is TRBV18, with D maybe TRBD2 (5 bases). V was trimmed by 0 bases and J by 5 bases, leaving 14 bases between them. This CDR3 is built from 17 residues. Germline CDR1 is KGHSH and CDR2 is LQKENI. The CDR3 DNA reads TGTGCCAGCTCACCACCGGCGGTGTCGGGATGGGCCAACGTCCTGACTTTC. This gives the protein CASSPPAVSGWANVLTF.

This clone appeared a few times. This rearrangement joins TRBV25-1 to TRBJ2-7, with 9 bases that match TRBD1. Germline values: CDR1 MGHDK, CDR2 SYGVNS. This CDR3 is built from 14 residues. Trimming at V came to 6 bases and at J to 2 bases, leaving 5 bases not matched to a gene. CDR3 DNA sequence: TGTGCCAGCAGGGGTGGACAGGGGCCCTACGAGCAGTACTTC. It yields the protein CASRGGQGPYEQYF.

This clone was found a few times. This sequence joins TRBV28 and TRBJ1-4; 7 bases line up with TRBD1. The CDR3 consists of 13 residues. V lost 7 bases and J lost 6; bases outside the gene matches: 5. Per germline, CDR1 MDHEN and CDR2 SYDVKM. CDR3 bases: TGTGCCAGCACGGGGACAGCAGATGAAAAACTGTTTTTT. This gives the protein CASTGTADEKLFF.

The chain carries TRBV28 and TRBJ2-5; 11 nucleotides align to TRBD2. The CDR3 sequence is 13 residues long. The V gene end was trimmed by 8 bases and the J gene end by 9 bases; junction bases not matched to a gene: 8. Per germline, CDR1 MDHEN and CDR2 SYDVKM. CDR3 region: CASGRTSGSSQYF. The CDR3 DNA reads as TGTGCCAGCGGTCGCACTAGCGGGAGTTCCCAGTACTTC.

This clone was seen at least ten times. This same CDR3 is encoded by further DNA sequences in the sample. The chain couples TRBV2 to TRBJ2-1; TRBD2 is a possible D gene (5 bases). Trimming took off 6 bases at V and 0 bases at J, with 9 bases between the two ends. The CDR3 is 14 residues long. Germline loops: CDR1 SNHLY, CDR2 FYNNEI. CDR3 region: CASSVTSSYNEQFF. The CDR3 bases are TGTGCCAGCAGCGTTACTAGCTCCTACAATGAGCAGTTCTTC.

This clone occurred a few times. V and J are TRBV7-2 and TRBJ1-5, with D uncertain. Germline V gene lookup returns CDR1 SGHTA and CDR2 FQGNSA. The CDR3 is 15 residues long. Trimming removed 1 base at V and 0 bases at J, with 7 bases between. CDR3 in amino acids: CASSLGSYSNQPQHF. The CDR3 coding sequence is TGTGCCAGCAGCTTAGGTTCGTATAGCAATCAGCCCCAGCATTTT.

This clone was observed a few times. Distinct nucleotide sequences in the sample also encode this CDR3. As DNA, the CDR3 is TGTGCCAGCAGCCAAGGGCGGGACACTGAAGCTTTCTTT. Translated: CASSQGRDTEAFF. V is TRBV4-2 and J is TRBJ1-1; D is unclear. V lost 1 base to trimming and J lost 3 bases, with 6 bases between them. The CDR3 runs to 13 residues. Germline V gene sequence: CDR1 LGHNA, CDR2 YNFKEQ.

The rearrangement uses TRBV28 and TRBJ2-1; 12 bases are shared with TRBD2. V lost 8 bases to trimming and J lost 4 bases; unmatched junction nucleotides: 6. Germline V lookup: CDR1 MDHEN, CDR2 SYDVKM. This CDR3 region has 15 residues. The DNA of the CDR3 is TGTGCCAGCTCTCCTAGCGGGAGGGTTTACAATGAGCAGTTCTTC. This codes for CASSPSGRVYNEQFF.

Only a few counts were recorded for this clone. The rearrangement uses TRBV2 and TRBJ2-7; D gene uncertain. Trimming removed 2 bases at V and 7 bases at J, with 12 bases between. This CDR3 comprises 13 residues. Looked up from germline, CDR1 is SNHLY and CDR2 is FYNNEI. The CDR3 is CASSELELQEQYF. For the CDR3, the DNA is TGTGCCAGCAGTGAATTAGAATTACAAGAGCAGTACTTC.

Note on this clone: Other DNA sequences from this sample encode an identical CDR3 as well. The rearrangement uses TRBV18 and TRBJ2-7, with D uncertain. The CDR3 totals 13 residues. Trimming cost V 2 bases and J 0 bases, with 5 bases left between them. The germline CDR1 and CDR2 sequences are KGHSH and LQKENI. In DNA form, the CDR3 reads TGTGCCAGCTCACCAGCAGGCTCCTACGAGCAGTACTTC. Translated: CASSPAGSYEQYF.

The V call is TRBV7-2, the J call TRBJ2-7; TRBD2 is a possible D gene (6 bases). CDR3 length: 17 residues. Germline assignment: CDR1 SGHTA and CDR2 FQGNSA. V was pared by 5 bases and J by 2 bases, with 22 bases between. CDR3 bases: TGTGCCAGCAGCAACAGACCTTGGAGGGGCACAACCTACGAGCAGTACTTC. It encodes CASSNRPWRGTTYEQYF.